This T cell receptor (beta chain) was sequenced for a study of blood T cell repertoires in COVID-19 (dated by TCRdb to 2019 to 2021). In the study overall: Samples covering the acute and convalescent phases of COVID-19 were provided by collaborators in the United States, Italy and Spain. The material from the prospective study consisted of cDNA or gDNA derived from T cells, B-cell-depleted T cells, or PBMCs. Deeply sampled blood TCRbeta repertoires from subjects exposed to, actively infected with, or recovered from COVID-19 were included in the dataset. The repertoires were released in a freely available public database meant as a resource for research on the immune response to SARS-CoV-2. Samples were obtained from the ongoing ImmuneRACE study (first 160 participants) and from approximately 1,200 subjects provided by 6 global collaborators. A de-identified subject ID, COVID-19 status, age in years and sex were almost always included in the sample metadata. Where HLA class I and class II types were available, the types were taken from metadata supplied by the sample provider, not from assay-based typing.

Results and caveats for the whole study, not just this receptor: The quantity of clinical and demographic metadata differed by source and by participant and was supplied without curation.

The germline V gene (reference sequence) sets CDR1 to SEHNR and CDR2 to FQNEAQ. V was cut back by 2 bases and J by 8 bases, leaving a gap of 6 bases between them. The CDR3 holds 11 amino acids from the cysteine to the phenylalanine. Just CDR3 DNA is preserved here, 33 bases in frame from base 1. A word on this clone: The target of this receptor is not known. There are no base qualities to consult, and no much larger clone falls within one base.

TCRbeta CDR3 regions were amplified from genomic DNA by means of the immunoSEQ Assay, a bias-controlled multiplex PCR. As for the original processing: The number of nucleated cells in each sample was estimated from the amplification of reference gene primers within the assay. To quantify the absolute abundance of each unique TCRbeta CDR3 rearrangement, sequence reads were collapsed and filtered. For each sample, productive Simpson clonality was calculated as the square root of Simpson's diversity index over productive rearrangements. TCRdb's version of the immuneACCESS table is confined to in-frame rearrangements and falls short of the full clone set. An unresolved V gene accounts for under half of the shortfall where checked; the remainder is of unknown origin. V, J and clone size derive from that table, while D and trimming were established from the DNA sequence. The sample table lists under 200,000 clones, more than 85% of them with a count of one. Of the sample, over 7% falls within the top ten clones.

In the prospective study, participants were roughly 18 to 100 years old, resided in about two dozen geographic areas of the United States, and were enrolled through a virtual design. In the prospective study, participants were assigned to cohorts based on the clinical history participants reported in a screening survey and a study questionnaire. Recovered participants in ImmuneRACE Cohort 3 were defined by two consecutive negative NP/OP PCR tests, clearance by a healthcare professional, or resolution of symptoms. In the prospective study, whole blood, serum and a nasopharyngeal or oropharyngeal swab were collected from each participant by mobile phlebotomists. Participants in the prospective study had the option to provide additional blood draws and questionnaires over a roughly two-month period. Before DNA extraction, blood samples from the prospective study were shipped at room temperature or frozen.

The specimen was PBMCs or T cells enriched from blood (not recorded which). The source of this sequence is a woman aged 45-59 years who had recovered from COVID-19. The V and J genes are TRBV7-9 and TRBJ1-2, with no D gene named confidently. At the DNA level, the sequence is TGTGCCAGCAGCTTACAGGAAGGCTACACCTTC. It encodes CASSLQEGYTF.